This T cell receptor beta chain stems from a study of cytomegalovirus exposure and HLA in healthy donors. This clone was found once. The antigen remains undetermined. Study results and limitations: The classifier reportedly diagnosed cytomegalovirus status with high specificity and sensitivity.

CDR1 is MNHEY and CDR2 is SMNVEV in the germline V gene (reference sequence). The CDR3 has 15 residues. Trimming at V came to 6 bases and at J to 4 bases, leaving 11 bases not matched to a gene. Both 60 Vbeta primers and 13 Jbeta primers went into the PCR. Using immunoSEQ multiplex PCR, the repertoire was profiled, and TCRdb retains in-frame clones only, with some absent. The sample has roughly 120,000 clones, 84% seen once. The TCR originated in a woman aged 18-29 years in good health and CMV-seropositive. The sample comprised PBMCs. V and J are TRBV27 and TRBJ2-7; 8 positions match TRBD2. The CDR3 sequence: CASRSATSGKYEQYF. CDR3 DNA: TGTGCCAGCAGATCCGCAACTAGCGGAAAGTACGAGCAGTACTTC.